These 15 T cell receptor beta chains share one sample of origin, sequenced in a study of T cell changes during pregnancy in multiple sclerosis. TCRdb's copy holds only in-frame clones and misses some; the assay was immunoSEQ multiplex PCR. This table has some 22,000 clones, more than 75% appearing once. The material sequenced was CD8+ T cells from peripheral blood mononuclear cells, taken before pregnancy. All receptors come from a female donor with multiple sclerosis, enrolled in a pregnancy study.

The V and J genes are TRBV27 and TRBJ2-3; 9 positions match TRBD1. The CDR3 spans 16 residues. V was pared by 5 bases and J by 2 bases, with 8 bases of the junction left unmatched. The germline V gene encodes CDR1 MNHEY and CDR2 SMNVEV (reference sequence). CDR3 coding DNA: TGTGCCAGCAGTGCGACAGGGGGTAGGCCCACAGATACGCAGTATTTT. Translating it yields CASSATGGRPTDTQYF.

This chain joins TRBV5-1 and TRBJ2-6; 7 bases map to TRBD2. The CDR3 has 19 amino acids. The germline V gene has CDR1 SGHRS and CDR2 YFSETQ. Trimming at V came to 7 bases and at J to 0 bases, leaving 16 bases not matched to a gene. The CDR3 bases are TGCGCCAGCGGCCATTGGGGAGGGGAACGGGTCTCTGGGGCCAACGTCCTGACTTTC. Protein sequence: CASGHWGGERVSGANVLTF.

The chain joins TRBV5-6 to TRBJ2-3, with 9 bases matching TRBD1. This CDR3 region has 15 residues. From germline, CDR1 is SGHDT and CDR2 YYEEEE. The V gene end was trimmed by 4 bases and the J gene end by 3 bases; junction bases not matched to a gene: 6. This CDR3 reads CASSTRQGVTDTQYF. The CDR3 coding sequence is TGTGCCAGCAGCACCCGACAGGGGGTTACAGATACGCAGTATTTT.

This clone has a single count. The rearrangement uses TRBV27 and TRBJ2-5; D uncertain. The ends were cut back, 5 bases at V and 5 bases at J, with 12 bases in the middle. Germline assignment: CDR1 MNHEY and CDR2 SMNVEV (reference sequence). The CDR3 loop spans 13 amino acids. CDR3 bases: TGTGCCAGCAGTCCCTCCGGGTGGGAGACCCAGTACTTC. Translation: CASSPSGWETQYF.

The chain employs TRBV11-3 and TRBJ1-5; D gene ambiguous. CDR1 and CDR2 (germline): SGHNT, YENEEA. The V end was cut by 11 bases, the J end by 0 bases, with 17 bases between. The length of the CDR3 is 15 residues. DNA for the CDR3: TGTGCCGGGATAAACAGCGGTAGTAGCAATCAGCCCCAGCATTTT. Amino acids: CAGINSGSSNQPQHF.

J is TRBJ2-7 and V is TRBV7-2, with 12 positions matching TRBD2. J gave up 4 bases and V 3 bases, and 4 bases lay outside the gene matches. Germline V CDR1 and CDR2: SGHTA, FQGNSA. This CDR3 is built from 15 residues. The CDR3 here is CASSFGLAGYYEQYF. DNA of the CDR3: TGTGCCAGCAGCTTCGGACTAGCGGGATATTACGAGCAGTACTTC.

The chain couples TRBV11-2 to TRBJ1-4; TRBD1 matches 8 bases. With 1 base clipped from V and 8 bases from J, the junction kept 6 bases outside the gene matches. The CDR3 length is 15 residues. The V gene's germline CDR1 is SGHAT and CDR2 FQNNGV. CDR3 sequence: CASSLGSGGEEKLFF. The CDR3 DNA is TGTGCCAGCAGCTTAGGTTCAGGGGGCGAGGAAAAACTGTTTTTT.

The chain joins TRBV7-6 to TRBJ2-4; possibly TRBD1 for D (6 bases). V lost 1 base, J lost 8 bases, and 18 bases lay in between. The V gene's germline CDR1 is SGHVS and CDR2 FNYEAQ. The CDR3 has 16 amino acids. For the CDR3, the DNA is TGTGCCAGCAGCTTAGAGGCCAGGGGAATCCAGGACATTCAGTACTTC. It codes for CASSLEARGIQDIQYF.

V gene TRBV6-5 combines with J gene TRBJ2-7; D is uncertain. The CDR3 is 15 amino acids. Looked up from germline, CDR1 is MNHEY and CDR2 is SVGAGI. The V gene lost 0 bases and the J gene lost 2 bases, with 11 bases spanning the gap. CDR3 amino acids: CASSYSPGYTYEQYF. In nucleotides, the CDR3 is TGTGCCAGCAGTTACTCGCCGGGTTACACCTACGAGCAGTACTTC.

The V call is TRBV18, the J call TRBJ2-1; the D gene is possibly TRBD2 (6 bases). The germline V gene has CDR1 KGHSH and CDR2 LQKENI. Trimming took off 0 bases at V and 6 bases at J, with 15 bases between the two ends. CDR3 length: 16 residues. The CDR3 sequence is CASSPPLEEGTNEQFF. CDR3 nucleotide sequence: TGTGCCAGCTCACCACCGTTGGAGGAGGGGACCAATGAGCAGTTCTTC.

The genes are TRBV18 and TRBJ1-5; D may be TRBD1 (6 bases). The CDR3 sequence is 13 residues long. Germline CDR1 and CDR2: KGHSH and LQKENI. Trimming pared 6 bases from V and 9 bases from J, leaving 15 bases between. CDR3 DNA sequence: TGTGCCAGCTCTACAGGGAGACAAGCGCCCCAGCATTTT. Translation: CASSTGRQAPQHF.

V gene TRBV27 combines with J gene TRBJ1-1; possibly TRBD1 for D (5 bases). CDR3 length: 14 residues. The V gene's germline CDR1 is MNHEY and CDR2 SMNVEV (reference sequence). The V end was cut by 2 bases, the J end by 4 bases, with 11 bases between. For the CDR3, the DNA is TGTGCCAGCAGTTTAGGGAGGGGCTCCACTGAAGCTTTCTTT. Its translation is CASSLGRGSTEAFF.

This clone turned up a few times. The chain combines TRBV13 with TRBJ2-7; D remains ambiguous. V was clipped by 3 bases and J by 2 bases, with 11 bases between them. The CDR3 is made up of 14 amino acids. CDR1 and CDR2 from the germline V gene are PRHDT and FYEKMQ (reference sequence). Written as DNA, the CDR3 is TGTGCCAGCAGCTTGGGCAGTACAACCTACGAGCAGTACTTC. Its translation is CASSLGSTTYEQYF.

This clone has more than one count but fewer than ten. This chain connects TRBV2 to TRBJ1-2; 7 nucleotides align to TRBD1. V lost 4 bases to trimming and J lost 0 bases; unmatched junction nucleotides: 5. Germline assignment: CDR1 SNHLY and CDR2 FYNNEI. The CDR3 runs to 15 residues. The CDR3 DNA reads as TGTGCCAGCAGTGGACAGGGTTTAGCTAACTATGGCTACACCTTC. It specifies CASSGQGLANYGYTF.

The chain uses TRBV29-1 and TRBJ2-7; 9 bases agree with TRBD1. The ends lost 5 bases at V and 4 bases at J; junction bases unmatched: 9. Germline-derived CDR1 and CDR2 are SQVTM and ANQGSEA. The CDR3 totals 14 residues. CDR3 sequence reads: CSVYPGQGSYEQYF. Written as DNA, the CDR3 is TGCAGCGTTTATCCGGGACAGGGATCTTACGAGCAGTACTTC.